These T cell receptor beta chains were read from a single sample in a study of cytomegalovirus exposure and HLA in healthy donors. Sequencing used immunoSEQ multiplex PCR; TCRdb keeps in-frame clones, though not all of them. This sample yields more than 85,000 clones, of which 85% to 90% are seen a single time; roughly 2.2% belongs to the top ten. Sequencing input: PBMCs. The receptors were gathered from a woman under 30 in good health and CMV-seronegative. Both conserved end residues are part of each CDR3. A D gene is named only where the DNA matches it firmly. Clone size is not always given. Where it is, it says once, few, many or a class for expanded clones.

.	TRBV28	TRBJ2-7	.	TGTGCCAGCAGTTTGGGCTTGGGGCACGCATCCTACGAGCAGTACTTC	CASSLGLGHASYEQYF
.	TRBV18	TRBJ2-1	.	TGTGCCAGCTCACCACTTCGGGGGGCGACCTACAATGAGCAGTTCTTC	CASSPLRGATYNEQFF
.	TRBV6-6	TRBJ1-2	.	TGTGCCAGCAGCGACACCCAGGGGCATTATGGCTACACCTTC	CASSDTQGHYGYTF
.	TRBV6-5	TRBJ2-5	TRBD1	TGTGCCAGCAGTTGGGACAGGTTAGAGACCCAGTACTTC	CASSWDRLETQYF
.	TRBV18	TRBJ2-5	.	TGTGCCAGCTCACCTCATGAGACCCAGTACTTC	CASSPHETQYF
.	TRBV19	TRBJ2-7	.	TGTGCCAGTAGTATCGGGATTTCCTACGAGCAGTACTTC	CASSIGISYEQYF
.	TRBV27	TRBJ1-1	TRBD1	TGTGCCAGGCCCCAGGGGGGCACTGAAGCTTTCTTT	CARPQGGTEAFF
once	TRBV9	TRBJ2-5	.	TGTGCCAGCAGCGTACAGGGTTCGGAGACCCAGTACTTC	CASSVQGSETQYF
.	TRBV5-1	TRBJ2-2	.	TGCGCCAGCAGCTTGGCGCAGACCGGGGAGCTGTTTTTT	CASSLAQTGELFF
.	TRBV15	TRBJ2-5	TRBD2	TGTGCCACCAGCAGCAGACTAGCGGGGGTGAGGGAGACCCAGTACTTC	CATSSRLAGVRETQYF
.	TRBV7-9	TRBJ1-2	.	TGTGCCAGCAGCTTACCCCAGGGGCACGGCTATGGCTACACCTTC	CASSLPQGHGYGYTF
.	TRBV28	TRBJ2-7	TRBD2	TGTGCCAGCAGTTTACCCCTAACTAGCGGGAGAACCTACGAGCAGTACTTC	CASSLPLTSGRTYEQYF
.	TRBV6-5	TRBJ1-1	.	TGTGCCAGCAGTTCGCACGCGAGAACTGAAGCTTTCTTT	CASSSHARTEAFF
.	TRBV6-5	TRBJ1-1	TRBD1	TGTGCCAGCAGGCCCCACAGGGGACGGGAAGCTTTCTTT	CASRPHRGREAFF
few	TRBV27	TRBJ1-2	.	TGTGCCAGCAGTTCGACAGGTGGCTATGGCTACACCTTC	CASSSTGGYGYTF
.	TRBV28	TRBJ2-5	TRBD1	TGTGCCAGCAGTGCCCCATCAACAGGGGGCCGGGGGACCCAGTACTTC	CASSAPSTGGRGTQYF
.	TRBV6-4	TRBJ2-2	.	TGTGCCAGCAGGGCAGGGGAGACCGGGGAGCTGTTTTTT	CASRAGETGELFF
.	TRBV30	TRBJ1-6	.	TGTGCCTGGAGTGTACTGGGGAGGTCACCCCTCCACTTT	CAWSVLGRSPLHF
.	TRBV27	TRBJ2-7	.	TGTGCCAGCAGTTTGGGAGGACTATCCTACGAGCAGTACTTC	CASSLGGLSYEQYF
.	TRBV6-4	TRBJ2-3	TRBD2	TGTGCCAGCGGACCTAGCGGGGGGGCTGAAGATACGCAGTATTTT	CASGPSGGAEDTQYF
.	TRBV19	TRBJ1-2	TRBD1	TGTGCCAGTAGTAGGGGACAGCCGTCCTATGGCTACACCTTC	CASSRGQPSYGYTF
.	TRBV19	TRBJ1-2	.	TGTGCCAGTAGCCTCGCCCCAGGGAACCTTGGCTACACCTTC	CASSLAPGNLGYTF
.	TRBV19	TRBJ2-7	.	TGTGCCAGTAGTATCTCCGGGATCACCGGCTACGAGCAGTACTTC	CASSISGITGYEQYF
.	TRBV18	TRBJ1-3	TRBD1	TGTGCCAGCTCACCTGGACAGGGAGGAAGAAACACCATATATTTT	CASSPGQGGRNTIYF
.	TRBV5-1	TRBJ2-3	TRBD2	TGCGCCAGCAGCTTGGAGCGGGGGGGAAGCACAGATACGCAGTATTTT	CASSLERGGSTDTQYF
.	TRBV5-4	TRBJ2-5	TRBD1	TGTGCCAGCAGCCTGGGACAGGGGGCAAGAGAGACCCAGTACTTC	CASSLGQGARETQYF
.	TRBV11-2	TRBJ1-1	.	TGTGCCAGCAGCTCAGATTTCGCCGTCGGGGACACTGAAGCTTTCTTT	CASSSDFAVGDTEAFF
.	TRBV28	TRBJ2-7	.	TGTGCCAGCAGTGAAAACAGGGACTCCTACGAGCAGTACTTC	CASSENRDSYEQYF
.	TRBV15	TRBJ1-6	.	TGTGCCACCAGGGTGACAGTTAATAATTCACCCCTCCACTTT	CATRVTVNNSPLHF
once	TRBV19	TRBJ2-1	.	TGTGCCAGTAGTATTAGGGGCAATGAGCAGTTCTTC	CASSIRGNEQFF
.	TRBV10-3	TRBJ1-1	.	TGTGCCATCAGTGAGCTTCCGGGGGAGGCTGAAGCTTTCTTT	CAISELPGEAEAFF
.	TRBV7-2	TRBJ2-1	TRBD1	TGTGCCAGCAGCTTAGGACAGGGGGCGTACAATGAGCAGTTCTTC	CASSLGQGAYNEQFF
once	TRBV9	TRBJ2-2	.	TGTGCCAGCAGCGTCCTCCAAGGGGGGGGCGGGGAGCTGTTTTTT	CASSVLQGGGGELFF
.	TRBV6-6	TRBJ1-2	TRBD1	TGTGCCAGCAGCCACGGACAGGGTGTCGGCTACACCTTC	CASSHGQGVGYTF
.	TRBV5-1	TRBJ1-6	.	TGCGCCAGCTACTCCGGGACGGGGGATTCACCCCTCCACTTT	CASYSGTGDSPLHF